These 7 T cell receptor beta chains originate from one sample sequenced in a study of cytomegalovirus exposure and HLA in healthy donors. PCR was performed using 60 Vbeta and 13 Jbeta primers. This table comes from immunoSEQ multiplex PCR, and its TCRdb copy is limited to in-frame clones, with some not included. The repertoire holds 100,000 or so clones, less than 80% seen once, with 1.3% in the top ten. The sequenced material came from PBMCs. These receptors originate from a man aged 25-40 years in good health and CMV-seronegative.

The chain employs TRBV4-1 and TRBJ2-7; 8 bases match TRBD2. Germline CDR1 MGHRA, CDR2 YSYEKL. The CDR3 has 15 amino acids. V gave up 0 bases and J gave up 6 bases; unmatched junction bases: 7. The CDR3 nucleotides are TGCGCCAGCAGCCAAGATTCGGGGGGGGCTTTCGAGCAGTACTTC. Translation: CASSQDSGGAFEQYF.

This clone was seen more than once but under ten times. The genes are TRBV21-1 and TRBJ2-3; the DNA was not compared with TRBD2, the D call given in the table. TRBV21-1 is shown as a pseudogene. The CDR3 is made up of 19 amino acids. As DNA, the CDR3 is TGTGCCAGCAGCAAAGGGACTAGCGGGGGCCCCTTTAACACAGATACGCAGTATTTT. Translation: CASSKGTSGGPFNTDTQYF.

The rearrangement uses TRBV5-4 and TRBJ2-7, with 8 bases fitting TRBD2. With V trimmed by 4 bases and J by 3 bases, 12 bases remained unmatched. The germline gives CDR1 SGHNT, CDR2 YYREEE (reference sequence). The CDR3 extends over 16 amino acids. The CDR3 sequence: CASSARASSGGYEQYF. Here the CDR3 DNA reads TGTGCCAGCAGCGCCCGCGCTTCCAGCGGGGGCTACGAGCAGTACTTC.

The J gene is TRBJ1-5, the V gene TRBV19; D is undetermined. Between the trimmed V and J ends, which lost 0 bases and 7 bases, there was a span of 10 bases. This CDR3 comprises 14 residues. The V gene's germline CDR1 is LNHDA and CDR2 SQIVND (reference sequence). Here the CDR3 reads CASSIDSEEQPQHF. CDR3 in DNA: TGTGCCAGTAGTATAGACAGCGAAGAGCAGCCCCAGCATTTT.

The chain recombines TRBV6-5 with TRBJ1-4, with 8 bases that match TRBD1. This CDR3 comprises 15 residues. From germline, CDR1 is MNHEY and CDR2 SVGAGI. The V gene end was trimmed by 0 bases and the J gene end by 8 bases; junction bases not matched to a gene: 5. The CDR3 spells CASSYSRQGREKLFF. The DNA for the CDR3 is TGTGCCAGCAGTTACTCAAGACAGGGGAGGGAAAAACTGTTTTTT.

The chain uses TRBV6-5 and TRBJ2-7, with D uncertain. Trimming stripped 2 bases from V and 3 bases from J, with 8 bases between. The germline V gene has CDR1 MNHEY and CDR2 SVGAGI. This CDR3 comprises 13 residues. The CDR3 region is CASSYEANYEQYF. DNA for the CDR3: TGTGCCAGCAGTTACGAGGCGAACTACGAGCAGTACTTC.

The table lists this clone with a count of one. V is TRBV4-3 and J is TRBJ2-1; 10 bases align to TRBD1. The CDR3 is 15 residues long. Trimming at V came to 1 base and at J to 4 bases, leaving 1 base not matched to a gene. Germline lookup yields CDR1 LGHNA and CDR2 YSLEER. The CDR3 reads CASSQGTGGYNEQFF. DNA for the CDR3: TGCGCCAGCAGCCAAGGGACAGGGGGTTACAATGAGCAGTTCTTC.